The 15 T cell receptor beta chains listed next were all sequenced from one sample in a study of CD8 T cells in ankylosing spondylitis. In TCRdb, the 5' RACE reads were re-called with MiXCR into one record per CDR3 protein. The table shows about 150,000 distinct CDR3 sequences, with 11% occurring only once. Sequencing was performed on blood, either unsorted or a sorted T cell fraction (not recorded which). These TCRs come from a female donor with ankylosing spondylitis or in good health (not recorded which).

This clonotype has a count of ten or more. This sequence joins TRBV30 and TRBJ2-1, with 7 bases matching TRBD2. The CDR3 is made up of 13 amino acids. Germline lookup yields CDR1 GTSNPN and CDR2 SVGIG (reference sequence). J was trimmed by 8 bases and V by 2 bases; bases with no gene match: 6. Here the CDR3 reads CAWSQGTTDEQFF. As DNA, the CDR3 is TGTGCCTGGAGTCAAGGGACTACCGATGAGCAGTTCTTC.

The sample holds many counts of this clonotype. This chain's CDR3 is CASSSPGQGDEKLFF. Written as DNA, the CDR3 is TGTGCCAGCAGTTCCCCGGGACAGGGAGATGAAAAACTGTTTTTT. The chain uses TRBV12-3 or TRBV12-4 and TRBJ1-4; 9 nucleotides agree with TRBD1. After removal of 4 bases from V and 6 bases from J, the junction contained 6 bases not matched to a gene. This CDR3 has 15 residues.

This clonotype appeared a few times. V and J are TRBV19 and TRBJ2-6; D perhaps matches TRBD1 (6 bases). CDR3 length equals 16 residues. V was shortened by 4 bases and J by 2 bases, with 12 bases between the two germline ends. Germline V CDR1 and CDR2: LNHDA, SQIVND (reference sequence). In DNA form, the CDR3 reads TGTGCCAGTAGTACTCGACAGGAGGCTGGGGCCAACGTCCTGACTTTC. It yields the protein CASSTRQEAGANVLTF.

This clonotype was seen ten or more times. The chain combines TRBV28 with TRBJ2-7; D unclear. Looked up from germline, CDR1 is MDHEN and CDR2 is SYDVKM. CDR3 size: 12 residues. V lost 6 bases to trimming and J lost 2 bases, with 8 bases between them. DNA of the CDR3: TGTGCCAGCAGGGGCTTGACCTACGAGCAGTACTTC. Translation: CASRGLTYEQYF.

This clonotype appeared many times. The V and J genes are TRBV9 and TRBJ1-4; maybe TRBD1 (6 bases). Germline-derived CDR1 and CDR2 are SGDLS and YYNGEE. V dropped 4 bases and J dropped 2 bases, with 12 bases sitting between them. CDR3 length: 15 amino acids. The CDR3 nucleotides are TGTGCCAGCAGCACCGGACAGCTCACTAATGAAAAACTGTTTTTT. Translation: CASSTGQLTNEKLFF.

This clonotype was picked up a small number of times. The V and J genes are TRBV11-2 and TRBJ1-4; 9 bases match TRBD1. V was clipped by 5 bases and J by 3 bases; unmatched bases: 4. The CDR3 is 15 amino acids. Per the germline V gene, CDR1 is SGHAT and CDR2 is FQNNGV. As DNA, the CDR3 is TGTGCCAGCAGCCCGGGGACAGGGTCTAATGAAAAACTGTTTTTT. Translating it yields CASSPGTGSNEKLFF. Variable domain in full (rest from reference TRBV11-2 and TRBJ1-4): EAGVAQSPRYKIIEKRQSVAFWCNPISGHATLYWYQQILGQGPKLLIQFQNNGVVDDSQLPKDRFSAERLKGVDSTLKIQPAKLEDSAVYLCASSPGTGSNEKLFFGSGTQLSVL.

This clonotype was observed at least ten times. The CDR3 sequence: CASSFGAMNTEAFF. As DNA, the CDR3 is TGCGCCAGCAGCTTCGGGGCCATGAACACTGAAGCTTTCTTT. V gene TRBV5-1 combines with J gene TRBJ1-1; D possibly corresponds to TRBD1 (5 bases). This CDR3 spans 14 amino acids. Between the trimmed V and J ends, which lost 2 bases and 0 bases, there was a span of 8 bases. CDR1 is SGHRS, CDR2 YFSETQ, per germline.

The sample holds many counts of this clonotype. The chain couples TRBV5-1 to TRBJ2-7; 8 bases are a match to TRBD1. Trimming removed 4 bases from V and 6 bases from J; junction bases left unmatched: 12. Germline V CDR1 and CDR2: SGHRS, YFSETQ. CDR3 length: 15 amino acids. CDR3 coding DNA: TGCGCCAGCAGCCGAGGACAGGGTAGGTCCCGCGAGCAGTACTTC. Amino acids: CASSRGQGRSREQYF.

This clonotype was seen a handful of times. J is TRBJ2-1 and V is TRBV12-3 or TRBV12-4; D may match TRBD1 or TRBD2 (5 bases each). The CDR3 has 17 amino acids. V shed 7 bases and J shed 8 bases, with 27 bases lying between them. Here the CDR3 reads CASTHPGSQDLGDEQFF. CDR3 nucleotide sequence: TGTGCCAGCACTCACCCGGGGTCACAGGACCTGGGGGATGAGCAGTTCTTC.

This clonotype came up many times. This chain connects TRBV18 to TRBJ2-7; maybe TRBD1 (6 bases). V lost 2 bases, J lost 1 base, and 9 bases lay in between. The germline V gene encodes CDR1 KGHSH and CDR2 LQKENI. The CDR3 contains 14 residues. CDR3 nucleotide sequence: TGTGCCAGCTCACCAGGACAGTCATCCTACGAGCAGTACTTC. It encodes CASSPGQSSYEQYF.

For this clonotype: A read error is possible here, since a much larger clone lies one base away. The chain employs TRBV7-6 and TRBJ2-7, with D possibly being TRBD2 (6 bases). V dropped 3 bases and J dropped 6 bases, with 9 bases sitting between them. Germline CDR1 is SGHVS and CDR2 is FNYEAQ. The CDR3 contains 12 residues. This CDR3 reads CASSFNGGEQYF. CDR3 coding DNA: TGTGCCAGCAGCTTCAACGGGGGCGAGCAGTACTTC.

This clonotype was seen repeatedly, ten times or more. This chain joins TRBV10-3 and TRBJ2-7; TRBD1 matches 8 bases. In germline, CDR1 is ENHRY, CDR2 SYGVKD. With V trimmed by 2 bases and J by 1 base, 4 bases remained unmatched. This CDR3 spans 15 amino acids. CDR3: CAISEKTGGSYEQYF. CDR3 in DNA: TGTGCCATCAGTGAGAAAACAGGGGGATCCTACGAGCAGTACTTC.

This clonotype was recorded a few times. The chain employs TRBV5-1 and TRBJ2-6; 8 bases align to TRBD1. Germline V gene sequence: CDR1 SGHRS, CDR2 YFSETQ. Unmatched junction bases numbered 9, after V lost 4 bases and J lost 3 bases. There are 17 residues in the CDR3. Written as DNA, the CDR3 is TGCGCCAGCAGCAATTCAAGACAGGGGAGTGGGGCCAACGTCCTGACTTTC. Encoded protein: CASSNSRQGSGANVLTF.

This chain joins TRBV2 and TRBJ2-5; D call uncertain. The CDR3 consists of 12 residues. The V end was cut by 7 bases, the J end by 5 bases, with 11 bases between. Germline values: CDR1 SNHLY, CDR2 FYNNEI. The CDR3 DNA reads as TGTGCCAGCATGACTGGCCCGGAGACCCAGTACTTC. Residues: CASMTGPETQYF. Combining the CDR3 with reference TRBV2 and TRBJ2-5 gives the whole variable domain EPEVTQTPSHQVTQMGQEVILRCVPISNHLYFYWYRQILGQKVEFLVSFYNNEISEKSEIFDDQFSVERPDGSNFTLKIRSTKLEDSAMYFCASMTGPETQYFGPGTRLLVL.

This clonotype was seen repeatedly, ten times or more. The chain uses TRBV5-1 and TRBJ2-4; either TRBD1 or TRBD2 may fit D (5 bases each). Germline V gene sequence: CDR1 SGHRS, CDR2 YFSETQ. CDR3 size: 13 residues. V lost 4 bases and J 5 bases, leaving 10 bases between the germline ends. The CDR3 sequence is CASSPGTENIQYF. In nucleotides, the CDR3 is TGCGCCAGCAGCCCCGGGACCGAAAACATTCAGTACTTC.